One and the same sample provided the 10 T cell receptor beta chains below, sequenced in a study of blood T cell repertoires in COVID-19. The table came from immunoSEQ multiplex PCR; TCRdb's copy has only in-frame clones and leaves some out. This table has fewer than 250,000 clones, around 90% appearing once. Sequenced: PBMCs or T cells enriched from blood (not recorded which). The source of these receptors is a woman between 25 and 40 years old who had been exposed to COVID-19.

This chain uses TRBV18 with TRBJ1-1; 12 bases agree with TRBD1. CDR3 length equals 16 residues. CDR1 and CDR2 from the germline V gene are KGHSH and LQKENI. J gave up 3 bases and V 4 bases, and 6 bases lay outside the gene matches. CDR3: CASSRSGTGGYTEAFF. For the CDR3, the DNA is TGTGCCAGCTCACGCTCCGGGACAGGGGGCTACACTGAAGCTTTCTTT.

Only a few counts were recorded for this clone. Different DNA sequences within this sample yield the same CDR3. CDR3 sequence: CASSQTGTGDYEQYF. The CDR3 nucleotides are TGCGCCAGCAGCCAGACCGGGACAGGGGACTACGAGCAGTACTTC. The chain combines TRBV4-1 with TRBJ2-7, with 10 nucleotides matching TRBD1. The CDR3 consists of 15 residues. Losses at the gene ends were 3 bases for V and 3 bases for J; bases not matched to a gene: 5. Germline CDR1 reads MGHRA; CDR2 reads YSYEKL.

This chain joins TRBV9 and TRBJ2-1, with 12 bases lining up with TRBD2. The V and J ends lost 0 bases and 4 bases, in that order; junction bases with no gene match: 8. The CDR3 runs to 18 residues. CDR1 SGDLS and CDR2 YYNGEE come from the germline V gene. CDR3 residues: CASSVGPTSGSIYNEQFF. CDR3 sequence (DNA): TGTGCCAGCAGCGTAGGGCCGACTAGCGGGAGTATATACAATGAGCAGTTCTTC.

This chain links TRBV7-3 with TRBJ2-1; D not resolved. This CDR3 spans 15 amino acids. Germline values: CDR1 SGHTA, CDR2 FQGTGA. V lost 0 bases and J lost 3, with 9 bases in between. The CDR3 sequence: CASSLTPNIYNEQFF. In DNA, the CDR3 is TGTGCCAGCAGCTTAACCCCCAACATCTACAATGAGCAGTTCTTC.

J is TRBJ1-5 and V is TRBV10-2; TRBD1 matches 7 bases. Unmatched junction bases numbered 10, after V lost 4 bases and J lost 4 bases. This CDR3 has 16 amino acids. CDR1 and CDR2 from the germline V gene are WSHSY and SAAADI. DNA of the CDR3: TGCGCCAGCAGTGGCTCCCGAGCACAGGGGAATCAGCCCCAGCATTTT. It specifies CASSGSRAQGNQPQHF.

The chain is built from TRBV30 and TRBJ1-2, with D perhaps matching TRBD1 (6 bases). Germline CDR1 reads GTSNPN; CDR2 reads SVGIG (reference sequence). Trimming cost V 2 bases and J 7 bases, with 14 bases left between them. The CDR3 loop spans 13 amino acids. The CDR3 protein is CAWSLGGLRGYTF. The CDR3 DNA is TGTGCCTGGAGTCTGGGGGGGCTACGTGGCTACACCTTC.

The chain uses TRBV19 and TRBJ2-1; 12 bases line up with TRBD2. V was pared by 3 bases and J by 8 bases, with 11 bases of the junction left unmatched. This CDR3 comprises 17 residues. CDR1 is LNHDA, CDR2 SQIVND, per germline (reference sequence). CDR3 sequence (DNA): TGTGCCAGTAGTATCTGGTCTAGCGGGAGGGCCGGGGATGAGCAGTTCTTC. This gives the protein CASSIWSSGRAGDEQFF.

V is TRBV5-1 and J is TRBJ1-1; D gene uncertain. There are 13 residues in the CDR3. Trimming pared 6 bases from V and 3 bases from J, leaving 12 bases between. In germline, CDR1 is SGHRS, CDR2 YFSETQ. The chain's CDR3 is CASTYHVDTEAFF. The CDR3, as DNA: TGCGCCAGCACCTACCATGTAGACACTGAAGCTTTCTTT.

CDR3 amino acids: CAQATSGMDVVDEQFF. As DNA, the CDR3 is TGTGCCCAAGCGACTAGCGGGATGGATGTTGTCGACGAGCAGTTCTTC. The chain has TRBV21-1 and TRBJ2-1; TRBD2 is the table's D call, not checked against the DNA. TRBV21-1 is labeled a pseudogene. This CDR3 has 16 residues.

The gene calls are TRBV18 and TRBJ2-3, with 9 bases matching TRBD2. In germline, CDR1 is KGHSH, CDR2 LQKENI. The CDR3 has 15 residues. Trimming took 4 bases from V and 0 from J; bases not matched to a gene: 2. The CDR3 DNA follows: TGTGCCAGCTCACTGACTAGCGGAAGCACAGATACGCAGTATTTT. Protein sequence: CASSLTSGSTDTQYF.